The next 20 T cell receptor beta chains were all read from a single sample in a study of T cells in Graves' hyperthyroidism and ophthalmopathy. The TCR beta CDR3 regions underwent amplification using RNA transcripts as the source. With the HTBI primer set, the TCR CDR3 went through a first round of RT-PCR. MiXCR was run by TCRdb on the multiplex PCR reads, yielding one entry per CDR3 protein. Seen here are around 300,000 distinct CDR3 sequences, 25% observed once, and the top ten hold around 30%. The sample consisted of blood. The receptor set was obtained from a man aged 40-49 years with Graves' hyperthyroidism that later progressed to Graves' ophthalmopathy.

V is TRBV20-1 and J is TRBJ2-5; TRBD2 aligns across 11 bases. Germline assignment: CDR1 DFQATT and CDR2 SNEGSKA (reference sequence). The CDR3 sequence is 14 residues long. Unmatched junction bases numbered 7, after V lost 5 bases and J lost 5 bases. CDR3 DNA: TGCAGTGCTCAGACTAGCGGGGCCGGGGAGACCCAGTACTTC. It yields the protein CSAQTSGAGETQYF.

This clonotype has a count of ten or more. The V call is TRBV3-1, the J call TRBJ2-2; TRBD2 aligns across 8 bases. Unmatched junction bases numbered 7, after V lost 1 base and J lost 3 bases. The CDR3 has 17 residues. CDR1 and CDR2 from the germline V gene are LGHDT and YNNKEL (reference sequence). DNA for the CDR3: TGTGCCAGCAGCCAAGTTCGGGGGGGCGCATACACCGGGGAGCTGTTTTTT. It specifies CASSQVRGGAYTGELFF.

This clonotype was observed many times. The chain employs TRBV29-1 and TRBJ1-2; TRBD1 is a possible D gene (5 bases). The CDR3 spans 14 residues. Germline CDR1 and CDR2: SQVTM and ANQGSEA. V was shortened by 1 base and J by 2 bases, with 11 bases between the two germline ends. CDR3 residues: CSVEAAGGNYGYTF. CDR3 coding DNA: TGCAGCGTTGAAGCGGCCGGGGGAAACTATGGCTACACCTTC.

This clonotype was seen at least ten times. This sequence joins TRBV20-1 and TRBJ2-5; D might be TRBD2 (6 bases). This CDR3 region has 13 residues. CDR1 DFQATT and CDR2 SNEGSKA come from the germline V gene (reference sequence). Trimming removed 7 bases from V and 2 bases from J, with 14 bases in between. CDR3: CSVASAGQETQYF. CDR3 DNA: TGCAGTGTTGCTTCGGCGGGGCAAGAGACCCAGTACTTC.

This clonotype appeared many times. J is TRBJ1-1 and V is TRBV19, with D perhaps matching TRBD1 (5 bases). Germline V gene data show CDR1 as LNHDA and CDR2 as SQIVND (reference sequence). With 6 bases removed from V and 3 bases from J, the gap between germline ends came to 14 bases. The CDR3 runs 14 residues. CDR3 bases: TGTGCCAGTAGATATGGGGACCGAGACACTGAAGCTTTCTTT. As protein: CASRYGDRDTEAFF.

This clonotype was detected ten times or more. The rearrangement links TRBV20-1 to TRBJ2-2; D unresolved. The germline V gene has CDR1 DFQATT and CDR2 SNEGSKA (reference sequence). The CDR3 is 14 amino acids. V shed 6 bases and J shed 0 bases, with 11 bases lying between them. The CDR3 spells CSAVTGSNTGELFF. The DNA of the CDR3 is TGCAGTGCAGTTACTGGATCGAACACCGGGGAGCTGTTTTTT.

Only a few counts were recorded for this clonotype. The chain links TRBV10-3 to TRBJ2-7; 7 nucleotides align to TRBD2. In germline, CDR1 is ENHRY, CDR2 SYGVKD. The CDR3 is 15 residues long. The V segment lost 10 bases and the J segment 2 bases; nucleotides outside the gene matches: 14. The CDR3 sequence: CATHDRASGAYEQYF. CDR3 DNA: TGTGCCACCCATGATCGAGCTAGCGGAGCCTACGAGCAGTACTTC.

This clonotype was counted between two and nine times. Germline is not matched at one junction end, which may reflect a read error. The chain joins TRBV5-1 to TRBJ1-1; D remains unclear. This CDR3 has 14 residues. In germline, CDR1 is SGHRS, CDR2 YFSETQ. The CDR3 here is CASRKSGFNTGAFF. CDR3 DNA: TGCGCCAGCAGAAAGTCTGGATTCAACACTGGAGCTTTCTTT.

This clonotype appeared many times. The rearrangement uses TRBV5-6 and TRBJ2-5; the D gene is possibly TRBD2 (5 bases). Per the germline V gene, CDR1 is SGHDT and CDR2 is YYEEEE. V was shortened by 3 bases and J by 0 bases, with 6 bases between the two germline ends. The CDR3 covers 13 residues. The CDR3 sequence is CASSSGYQETQYF. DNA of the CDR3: TGTGCCAGCAGCTCGGGATACCAAGAGACCCAGTACTTC.

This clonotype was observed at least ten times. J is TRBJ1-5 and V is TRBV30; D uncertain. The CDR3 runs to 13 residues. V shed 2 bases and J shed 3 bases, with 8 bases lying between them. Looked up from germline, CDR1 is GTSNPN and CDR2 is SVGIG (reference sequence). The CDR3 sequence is CAWSFWDNQPQHF. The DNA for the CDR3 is TGTGCCTGGAGTTTTTGGGACAATCAGCCCCAGCATTTT. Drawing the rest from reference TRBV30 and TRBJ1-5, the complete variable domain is SQTIHQWPATLVQPVGSPLSLECTVEGTSNPNLYWYRQAAGRGLQLLFYSVGIGQISSEVPQNLSASRPQDRQFILSSKKLLLSDSGFYLCAWSFWDNQPQHFGDGTRLSIL.

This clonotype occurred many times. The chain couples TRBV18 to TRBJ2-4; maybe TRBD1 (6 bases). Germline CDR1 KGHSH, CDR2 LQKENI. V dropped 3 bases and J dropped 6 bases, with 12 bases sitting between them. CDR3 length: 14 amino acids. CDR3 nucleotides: TGTGCCAGCTCACCCTACCGGGACACAAACATTCAGTACTTC. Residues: CASSPYRDTNIQYF. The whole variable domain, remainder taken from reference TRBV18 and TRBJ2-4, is NAGVMQNPRHLVRRRGQEARLRCSPMKGHSHVYWYRQLPEEGLKFMVYLQKENIIDESGMPKERFSAEFPKEGPSILRIQQVVRGDSAAYFCASSPYRDTNIQYFGAGTRLSVL.

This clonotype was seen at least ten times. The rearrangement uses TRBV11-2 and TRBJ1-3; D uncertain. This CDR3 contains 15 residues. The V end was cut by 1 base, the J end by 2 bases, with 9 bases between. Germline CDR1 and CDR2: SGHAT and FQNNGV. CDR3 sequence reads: CASSLVSGAGNTIYF. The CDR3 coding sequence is TGTGCCAGCAGCTTAGTGTCGGGAGCTGGAAACACCATATATTTT.

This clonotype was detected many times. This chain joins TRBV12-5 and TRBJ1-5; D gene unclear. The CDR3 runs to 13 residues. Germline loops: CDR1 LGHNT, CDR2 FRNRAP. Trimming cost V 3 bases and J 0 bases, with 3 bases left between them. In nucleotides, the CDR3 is TGTGCTAGTGGTTTCAGTAGCAATCAGCCCCAGCATTTT. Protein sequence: CASGFSSNQPQHF.

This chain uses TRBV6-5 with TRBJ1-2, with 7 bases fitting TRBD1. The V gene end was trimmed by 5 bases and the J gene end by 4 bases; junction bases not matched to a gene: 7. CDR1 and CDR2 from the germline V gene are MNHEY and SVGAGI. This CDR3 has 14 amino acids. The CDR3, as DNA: TGTGCCAGCAGTCACCGGGACAGAGGCTATGGCTACACCTTC. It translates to CASSHRDRGYGYTF.

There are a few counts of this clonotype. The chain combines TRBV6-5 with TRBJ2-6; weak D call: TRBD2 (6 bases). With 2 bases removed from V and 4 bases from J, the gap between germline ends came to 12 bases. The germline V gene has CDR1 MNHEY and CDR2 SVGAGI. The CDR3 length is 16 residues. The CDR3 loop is CASSYGASDGANVLTF. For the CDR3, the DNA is TGTGCCAGCAGTTACGGGGCTAGCGACGGGGCCAACGTCCTGACTTTC.

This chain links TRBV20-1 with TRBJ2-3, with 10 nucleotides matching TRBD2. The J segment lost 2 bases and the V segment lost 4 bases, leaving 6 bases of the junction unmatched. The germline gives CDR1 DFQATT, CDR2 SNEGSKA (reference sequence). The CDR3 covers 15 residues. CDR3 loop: CSAKLLAGYTDTQYF. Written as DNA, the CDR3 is TGCAGTGCTAAACTACTAGCGGGATACACAGATACGCAGTATTTT.

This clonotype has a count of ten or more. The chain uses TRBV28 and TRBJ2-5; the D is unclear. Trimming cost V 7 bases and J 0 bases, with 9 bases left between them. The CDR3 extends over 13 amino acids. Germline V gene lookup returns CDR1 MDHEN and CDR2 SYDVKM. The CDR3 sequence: CASNAPDQETQYF. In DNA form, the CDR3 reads TGTGCCAGCAACGCCCCAGACCAAGAGACCCAGTACTTC.

The CDR3 sequence is CASSLGAGRETQYF. CDR3 in DNA: TGTGCCAGCAGCTTAGGGGCGGGACGAGAGACCCAGTACTTC. The chain has TRBV11-2 and TRBJ2-5, with D possibly TRBD2 on 6 matching bases. Germline V gene sequence: CDR1 SGHAT, CDR2 FQNNGV. Trimming removed 1 base from V and 4 bases from J, with 10 bases in between. CDR3 size: 14 residues.

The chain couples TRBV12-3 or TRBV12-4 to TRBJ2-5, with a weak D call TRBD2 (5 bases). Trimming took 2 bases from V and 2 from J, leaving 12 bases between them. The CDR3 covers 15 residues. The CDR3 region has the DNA TGTGCCAGCAGTTTAAGCGGCGGCTGGCAAGAGACCCAGTACTTC. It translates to CASSLSGGWQETQYF.

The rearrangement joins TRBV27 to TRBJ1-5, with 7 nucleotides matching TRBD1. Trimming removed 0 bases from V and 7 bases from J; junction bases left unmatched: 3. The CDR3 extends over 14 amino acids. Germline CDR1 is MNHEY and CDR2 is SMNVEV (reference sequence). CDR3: CASSLSGGQQPQHF. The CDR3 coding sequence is TGTGCCAGCAGTTTATCAGGGGGCCAGCAGCCCCAGCATTTT.